This section outlines one TCR beta chain sequence together with its context. Using immunoSEQ multiplex PCR, the repertoire was profiled, and TCRdb retains in-frame clones only, with some absent. The sample has over 60,000 clones, around 87% seen once. CDR1 and CDR2 (germline): SGHNT, YENEEA. J gave up 0 bases and V 5 bases, and 8 bases lay outside the gene matches. The CDR3 totals 18 residues. This entry comes from a study of radiotherapy plus CTLA-4 blockade in lung cancer. At the level of the study: Patients showed objective responses in about 20% of cases and disease control in under 35%.

Treatment of patients with chemo-refractory metastatic non-small-cell lung cancer consisted of focal radiation plus CTLA-4 blockade with ipilimumab. The J gene is TRBJ2-1, the V gene TRBV11-3, with 12 nucleotides matching TRBD2. Material: peripheral blood, obtained from a patient treated with radiotherapy plus ipilimumab. This TCR came from a human donor with non-small cell lung cancer that progressed on radiotherapy plus ipilimumab. The CDR3 here is CASSPGTSGYHSYNEQFF. The CDR3 coding sequence is TGTGCCAGCAGCCCCGGGACTAGCGGGTACCACTCCTACAATGAGCAGTTCTTC.